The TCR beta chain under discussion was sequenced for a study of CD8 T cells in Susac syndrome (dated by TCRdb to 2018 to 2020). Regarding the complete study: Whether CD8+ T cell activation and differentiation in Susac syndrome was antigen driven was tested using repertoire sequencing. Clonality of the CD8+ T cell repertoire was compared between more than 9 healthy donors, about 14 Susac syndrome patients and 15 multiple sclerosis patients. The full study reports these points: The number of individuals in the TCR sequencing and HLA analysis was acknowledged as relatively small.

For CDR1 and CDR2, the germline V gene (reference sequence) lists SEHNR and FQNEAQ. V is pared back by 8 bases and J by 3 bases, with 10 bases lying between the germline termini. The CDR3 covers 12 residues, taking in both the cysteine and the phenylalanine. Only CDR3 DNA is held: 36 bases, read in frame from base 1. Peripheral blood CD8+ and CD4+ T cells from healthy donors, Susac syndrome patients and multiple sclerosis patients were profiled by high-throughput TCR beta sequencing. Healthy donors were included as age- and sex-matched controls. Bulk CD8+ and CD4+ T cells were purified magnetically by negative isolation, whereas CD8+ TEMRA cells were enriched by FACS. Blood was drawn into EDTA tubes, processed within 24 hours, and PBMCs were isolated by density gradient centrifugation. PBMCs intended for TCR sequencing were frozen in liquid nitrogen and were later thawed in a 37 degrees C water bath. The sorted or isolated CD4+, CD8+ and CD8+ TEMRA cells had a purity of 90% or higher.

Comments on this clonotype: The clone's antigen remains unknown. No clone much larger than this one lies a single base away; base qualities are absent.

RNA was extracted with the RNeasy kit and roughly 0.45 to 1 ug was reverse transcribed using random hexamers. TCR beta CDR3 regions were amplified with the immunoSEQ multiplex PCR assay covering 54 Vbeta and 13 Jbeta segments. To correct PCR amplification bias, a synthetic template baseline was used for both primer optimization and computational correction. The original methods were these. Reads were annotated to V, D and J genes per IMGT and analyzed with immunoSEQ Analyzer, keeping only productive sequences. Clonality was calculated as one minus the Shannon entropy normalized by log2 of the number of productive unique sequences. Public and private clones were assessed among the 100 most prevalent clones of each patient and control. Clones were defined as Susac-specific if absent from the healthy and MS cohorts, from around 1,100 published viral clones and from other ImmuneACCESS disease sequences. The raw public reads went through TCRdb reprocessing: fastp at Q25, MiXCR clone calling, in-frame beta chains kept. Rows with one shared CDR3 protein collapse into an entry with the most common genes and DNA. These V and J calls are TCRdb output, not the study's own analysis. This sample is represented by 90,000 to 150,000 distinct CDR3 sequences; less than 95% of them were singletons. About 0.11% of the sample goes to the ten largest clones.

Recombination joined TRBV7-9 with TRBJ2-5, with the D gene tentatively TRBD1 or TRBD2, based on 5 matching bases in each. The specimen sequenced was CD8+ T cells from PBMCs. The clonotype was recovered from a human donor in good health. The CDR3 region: CASEGPKETQYF. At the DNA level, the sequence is TGTGCCAGCGAGGGGCCGAAAGAGACCCAGTACTTC.